This passage covers 28 T cell receptor beta chains from one sample sequenced in a study of T cell responses to AZD1222 COVID-19 vaccine. Here immunoSEQ multiplex PCR was the method, and the copy in TCRdb shows in-frame clones only, minus some. Altogether 130,000 to 150,000 clones are present, approximately 88% being singletons, with the ten largest covering 2% to 2.5%. The source was peripheral blood, collected on day 0 of AZD1222 vaccination. These receptor sequences come from an adult in good health.

The chain is built from TRBV28 and TRBJ2-1; 7 nucleotides align to TRBD1. Germline CDR1 MDHEN, CDR2 SYDVKM. The CDR3 is 17 residues long. The trim removed 7 bases at V and 3 bases at J, leaving 15 bases unmatched. As DNA, the CDR3 is TGTGCCAGCAAGCGACACCCTGAACAGGGGTACTACAATGAGCAGTTCTTC. Translation: CASKRHPEQGYYNEQFF.

The V gene is TRBV7-2, the J gene TRBJ2-1, with D uncertain. Germline assignment: CDR1 SGHTA and CDR2 FQGNSA. V dropped 2 bases and J dropped 2 bases, with 10 bases sitting between them. The CDR3 totals 15 residues. Here the CDR3 reads CASSLRLPPYNEQFF. The CDR3 nucleotides are TGTGCCAGCAGCTTACGACTCCCCCCCTACAATGAGCAGTTCTTC.

The V and J genes are TRBV27 and TRBJ2-1; a possible D gene is TRBD2 (5 bases). Per germline, CDR1 MNHEY and CDR2 SMNVEV (reference sequence). The V and J ends lost 2 bases and 4 bases respectively, with 15 bases between them. The CDR3 consists of 16 residues. The CDR3 loop reads CASSLAAGGGYNEQFF. Here the CDR3 DNA reads TGTGCCAGCAGTTTAGCTGCGGGTGGCGGGTACAATGAGCAGTTCTTC.

The rearrangement links TRBV10-2 to TRBJ1-4; 7 nucleotides match TRBD1. Germline CDR1 is WSHSY and CDR2 is SAAADI. The J segment lost 0 bases and the V segment lost 0 bases, leaving 4 bases of the junction unmatched. The CDR3 runs to 17 residues. The CDR3 DNA follows: TGCGCCAGCAGTGAGTCAGAGGGGGCGGCAACTAATGAAAAACTGTTTTTT. Translation: CASSESEGAATNEKLFF.

The chain couples TRBV6-5 to TRBJ1-2; D gene uncertain. CDR1 MNHEY and CDR2 SVGAGI come from the germline V gene. CDR3 length: 13 residues. With 6 bases removed from V and 4 bases from J, the gap between germline ends came to 12 bases. The chain's CDR3 is CASSRTTSYGYTF. The CDR3, as DNA: TGTGCCAGCAGCCGAACTACGAGCTATGGCTACACCTTC.

CDR3 residues: CASSLELAGKESYEQYF. Here the CDR3 DNA reads TGCGCCAGCAGCTTGGAACTAGCGGGAAAAGAGTCCTACGAGCAGTACTTC. The genes are TRBV5-1 and TRBJ2-7; 10 positions match TRBD2. The CDR3 sequence is 17 residues long. Germline-derived CDR1 and CDR2 are SGHRS and YFSETQ. The V and J ends lost 0 bases and 1 base, in that order; junction bases with no gene match: 7.

J is TRBJ2-7 and V is TRBV7-2; 11 bases agree with TRBD2. CDR3 length: 17 residues. J lost 2 bases, V lost 6 bases, and 12 bases had no gene match. CDR1 and CDR2 from the germline V gene are SGHTA and FQGNSA. CDR3 sequence: CASSIISGRAPPYEQYF. CDR3 coding DNA: TGTGCCAGCAGTATAATTAGCGGGAGGGCCCCCCCCTACGAGCAGTACTTC. The entire variable domain, with the rest obtained from reference TRBV7-2 and TRBJ2-7, is as follows: GAGVSQSPSNKVTEKGKDVELRCDPISGHTALYWYRQSLGQGLEFLIYFQGNSAPDKSGLPSDRFSAERTGGSVSTLTIQRTQQEDSAVYLCASSIISGRAPPYEQYFGPGTRLTVT.

CDR3 sequence: CASSDGREQFF. The DNA for the CDR3 is TGTGCCAGCAGCGACGGGCGTGAGCAGTTCTTC. The chain combines TRBV6-5 with TRBJ2-1; D is unresolved. CDR1 is MNHEY, CDR2 SVGAGI, per germline. V lost 6 bases and J lost 9, with 9 bases in between. CDR3 length equals 11 residues.

This clone was detected only once. CDR3 in DNA: TGTGCCATCAGTGAGTCCGGGATGGCTGAAGCTTTCTTT. Protein: CAISESGMAEAFF. V is TRBV10-3 and J is TRBJ1-1; no reliable D call. Trimming removed 0 bases from V and 6 bases from J, with 8 bases in between. Germline V gene data show CDR1 as ENHRY and CDR2 as SYGVKD. This CDR3 has 13 amino acids.

V usage is TRBV19 and J usage is TRBJ1-1; 7 bases fit TRBD1. Germline V gene data show CDR1 as LNHDA and CDR2 as SQIVND (reference sequence). The junction had 3 bases not matched to a gene; V was cut back by 4 bases and J by 1 base. The CDR3 is 14 residues long. DNA for the CDR3: TGTGCCAGTAGTAACAGGGGTTCGAACACTGAAGCTTTCTTT. The encoded protein is CASSNRGSNTEAFF.

This rearrangement joins TRBV30 to TRBJ2-7, with TRBD2 matching 9 bases. Per germline, CDR1 GTSNPN and CDR2 SVGIG (reference sequence). The trim removed 1 base at V and 4 bases at J, leaving 5 bases unmatched. This CDR3 contains 14 residues. The DNA for the CDR3 is TGTGCCTGGAGTGCCTTAGCGGGAGTTTACGAGCAGTACTTC. The encoded protein is CAWSALAGVYEQYF.

The V gene is TRBV7-6, the J gene TRBJ2-1; D is perhaps TRBD2 (5 bases). Germline V lookup: CDR1 SGHVS, CDR2 FNYEAQ. CDR3 length equals 17 residues. V was clipped by 0 bases and J by 7 bases, with 19 bases between them. CDR3 residues: CASSLAQPLGGLNEQFF. The CDR3 region has the DNA TGTGCCAGCAGCTTAGCGCAACCACTAGGTGGGCTTAATGAGCAGTTCTTC.

The V and J genes are TRBV2 and TRBJ2-1; the D is unclear. Germline-derived CDR1 and CDR2 are SNHLY and FYNNEI. The CDR3 has 11 residues. Trimming cost V 8 bases and J 4 bases, with 6 bases left between them. Here the CDR3 reads CASRLYNEQFF. As DNA, the CDR3 is TGTGCCAGCCGACTGTACAATGAGCAGTTCTTC.

The genes are TRBV18 and TRBJ2-3, with a weak D call TRBD2 (6 bases). Trimming shortened V by 6 bases and J by 2 bases, and 18 bases separated the two germline ends. The CDR3 is 16 amino acids. Germline CDR1 and CDR2: KGHSH and LQKENI. This CDR3 is CASSALGGISTDTQYF. CDR3 nucleotides: TGTGCCAGCTCCGCCCTAGGCGGGATCTCCACAGATACGCAGTATTTT.

The rearrangement links TRBV25-1 to TRBJ1-1; 7 bases are shared with TRBD1. After removal of 2 bases from V and 6 bases from J, the junction contained 3 bases not matched to a gene. This CDR3 is 13 amino acids long. Germline V lookup: CDR1 MGHDK, CDR2 SYGVNS. The CDR3 loop reads CASSEVGTAEAFF. CDR3 nucleotides: TGTGCCAGCAGTGAAGTCGGGACAGCTGAAGCTTTCTTT.

V gene TRBV30 combines with J gene TRBJ2-7; 7 nucleotides line up with TRBD1. There are 13 residues in the CDR3. After removal of 1 base from V and 6 bases from J, the junction contained 6 bases not matched to a gene. The germline CDR1 and CDR2 sequences are GTSNPN and SVGIG (reference sequence). CDR3 region: CAWSDRGGGEQYF. DNA for the CDR3: TGTGCCTGGAGTGACAGGGGCGGTGGCGAGCAGTACTTC. The variable domain in full, completed from reference TRBV30 and TRBJ2-7, reads SQTIHQWPATLVQPVGSPLSLECTVEGTSNPNLYWYRQAAGRGLQLLFYSVGIGQISSEVPQNLSASRPQDRQFILSSKKLLLSDSGFYLCAWSDRGGGEQYFGPGTRLTVT.

The J gene is TRBJ2-2, the V gene TRBV2, with 9 bases lining up with TRBD1. V shed 6 bases and J 9 bases; nucleotides not matched to a gene: 8. This CDR3 comprises 14 residues. CDR1 is SNHLY and CDR2 is FYNNEI in the germline V gene. CDR3 sequence (DNA): TGTGCCAGCAGCAAAACAGGGGGCTGGCGGGAGCTGTTTTTT. Amino acid sequence: CASSKTGGWRELFF.

V and J are TRBV7-8 and TRBJ2-1; tentative D call: TRBD2 (6 bases). The CDR3 runs to 15 residues. Trimming took off 1 base at V and 11 bases at J, with 18 bases between the two ends. From germline, CDR1 is SGHVS and CDR2 FQNEAQ. CDR3 amino acids: CASSLVRSGAGKQFF. CDR3 coding DNA: TGTGCCAGCAGCTTAGTCCGATCGGGAGCAGGTAAGCAGTTCTTC.

The chain combines TRBV2 with TRBJ1-3; 8 bases agree with TRBD1. This CDR3 region has 16 residues. Per the germline V gene, CDR1 is SNHLY and CDR2 is FYNNEI. V dropped 3 bases and J dropped 4; count of bases not matched to a gene: 8. The CDR3 is CASSERTGLAGNTIYF. CDR3 nucleotides: TGTGCCAGCAGTGAGAGGACAGGGCTTGCCGGAAACACCATATATTTT.

The genes are TRBV11-3 and TRBJ2-5; D might be TRBD2 (7 bases). The germline V gene encodes CDR1 SGHNT and CDR2 YENEEA. Between the trimmed V and J ends, which lost 5 bases and 5 bases, there was a span of 15 bases. CDR3 length: 14 amino acids. The CDR3 nucleotides read TGTGCCAGCAGCAATAGGGGGGGTAGGGAGACCCAGTACTTC. Protein: CASSNRGGRETQYF. Full variable domain (remainder filled in from reference TRBV11-3 and TRBJ2-5): EAGVVQSPRYKIIEKKQPVAFWCNPISGHNTLYWYLQNLGQGPELLIRYENEEAVDDSQLPKDRFSAERLKGVDSTLKIQPAELGDSAVYLCASSNRGGRETQYFGPGTRLLVL.

This clone has a single count. The chain links TRBV11-3 to TRBJ1-1; D unresolved. CDR3 length equals 14 residues. Germline assignment: CDR1 SGHNT and CDR2 YENEEA. V lost 1 base and J 5 bases, leaving 11 bases between the germline ends. CDR3 protein: CASSLGGSHTEAFF. For the CDR3, the DNA is TGTGCCAGCAGCTTAGGTGGCAGTCATACTGAAGCTTTCTTT.

The chain's CDR3 is CASSRGGLGGATEAFF. The CDR3 coding sequence is TGCGCCAGCAGCCGTGGGGGCCTCGGGGGCGCGACTGAAGCTTTCTTT. The chain joins TRBV4-3 to TRBJ1-1, with D perhaps TRBD1 (6 bases). Germline lookup yields CDR1 LGHNA and CDR2 YSLEER. V lost 4 bases, J lost 5 bases, and 20 bases lay in between. The CDR3 has 16 amino acids.

The chain is built from TRBV19 and TRBJ1-1; D might be TRBD1 (6 bases). Germline V lookup: CDR1 LNHDA, CDR2 SQIVND (reference sequence). This CDR3 has 14 residues. V lost 3 bases, J lost 1 base, and 9 bases lay in between. The CDR3: CASSIRGRNTEAFF. The CDR3 nucleotides are TGTGCCAGTAGTATCAGGGGCAGGAACACTGAAGCTTTCTTT.

The gene calls are TRBV2 and TRBJ1-5; possible D gene TRBD1, 5 bases. The germline V gene encodes CDR1 SNHLY and CDR2 FYNNEI. CDR3 length: 16 residues. V lost 3 bases and J 0 bases, leaving 12 bases between the germline ends. Written as DNA, the CDR3 is TGTGCCAGCAGTGAGGGGGGACGGCGTAGCAATCAGCCCCAGCATTTT. This translates into CASSEGGRRSNQPQHF.

The V call is TRBV19, the J call TRBJ1-4; unclear D gene. Germline CDR1 and CDR2: LNHDA and SQIVND (reference sequence). Trimming took 7 bases from V and 0 from J, leaving 12 bases between them. This CDR3 comprises 15 residues. The CDR3 is CASTFSAATNEKLFF. The CDR3 bases are TGTGCCAGTACTTTTTCGGCGGCAACTAATGAAAAACTGTTTTTT.

The chain has TRBV11-2 and TRBJ2-1; D is perhaps TRBD1 or TRBD2 (6 bases each). The CDR3 totals 13 residues. Germline V gene sequence: CDR1 SGHAT, CDR2 FQNNGV. The V and J ends lost 4 bases and 9 bases respectively, with 13 bases between them. The CDR3 loop is CASSSTSRGEQFF. The CDR3 region has the DNA TGTGCCAGCAGCTCCACTAGCAGGGGTGAGCAGTTCTTC.

This clone has only a few counts. The V call is TRBV5-1, the J call TRBJ1-3; TRBD1 aligns across 7 bases. This CDR3 contains 14 residues. With V trimmed by 4 bases and J by 2 bases, 3 bases remained unmatched. Per the germline V gene, CDR1 is SGHRS and CDR2 is YFSETQ. Here the CDR3 DNA reads TGCGCCAGCAGCCTTGGGACAGCTGGAAACACCATATATTTT. Its protein is CASSLGTAGNTIYF.

The DNA of the CDR3 is TGTGCCAGCAGTTTATTTGAGGGGGCAAGCAATCAGCCCCAGCATTTT. Its translation is CASSLFEGASNQPQHF. This sequence joins TRBV28 and TRBJ1-5, with 7 bases identical to TRBD1. This CDR3 contains 16 residues. The V gene's germline CDR1 is MDHEN and CDR2 SYDVKM. With 1 base clipped from V and 1 base from J, the junction kept 4 bases outside the gene matches.